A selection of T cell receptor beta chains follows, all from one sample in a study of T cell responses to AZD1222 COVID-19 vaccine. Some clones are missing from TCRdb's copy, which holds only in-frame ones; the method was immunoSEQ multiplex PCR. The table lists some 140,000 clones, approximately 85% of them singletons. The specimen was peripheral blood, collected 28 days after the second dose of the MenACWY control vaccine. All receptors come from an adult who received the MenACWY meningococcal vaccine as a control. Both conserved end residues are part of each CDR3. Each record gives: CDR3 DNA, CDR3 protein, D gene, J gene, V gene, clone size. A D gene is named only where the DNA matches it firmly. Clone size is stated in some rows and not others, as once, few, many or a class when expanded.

TGTGCCAGCAGTCGAGGAACAGGGGTGAACACTGAAGCTTTCTTT | CASSRGTGVNTEAFF | TRBD1 | TRBJ1-1 | TRBV2 | .
TGTGCCAGCAGCCAAGAGATCAGGGGTAATGAGCAGTTCTTC | CASSQEIRGNEQFF | . | TRBJ2-1 | TRBV3-1/TRBV3-2 | .
TGCAGCGCTGACAGGGGAGGAAAAGAGACCCAGTACTTC | CSADRGGKETQYF | TRBD1 | TRBJ2-5 | TRBV29-1 | once
TGCGCCAGCAGCTCATCACCGGGACTAGCGGGAGAGACCCAGTACTTC | CASSSSPGLAGETQYF | TRBD2 | TRBJ2-5 | TRBV5-1 | .
TGCGCCAGCAGCTTGCTGTCAGGGCAGGCCGGGGAGCTGTTTTTT | CASSLLSGQAGELFF | . | TRBJ2-2 | TRBV5-1 | .
TGCGCCAGCAGCGCAGGGACCTCAACTAATGAAAAACTGTTTTTT | CASSAGTSTNEKLFF | . | TRBJ1-4 | TRBV5-1 | .
TGTGCCAGCTCCCCATTTTACGGGGGTGACGGCTACACCTTC | CASSPFYGGDGYTF | . | TRBJ1-2 | TRBV6-6 | .
TGTGCCAGCAGTTTGGAGGGTTTTCGGAATTCACCCCTCCACTTT | CASSLEGFRNSPLHF | . | TRBJ1-6 | TRBV27 | few
TGCGCCAGCAGCTTGAGAAGCATGAACACTGAAGCTTTCTTT | CASSLRSMNTEAFF | . | TRBJ1-1 | TRBV5-1 | .
TGTGCCAGCAGCCAAGACCCCAATCCCGCAGATACGCAGTATTTT | CASSQDPNPADTQYF | . | TRBJ2-3 | TRBV3-1/TRBV3-2 | .
TGTGCCAGCTCGCGCCAGGGCGCAGGGGACGAGCAGTACTTC | CASSRQGAGDEQYF | . | TRBJ2-7 | TRBV18 | .
TGTGCCAGCAGCTTAATCAGGGGGCGAGGGGAAAAACTGTTTTTT | CASSLIRGRGEKLFF | TRBD1 | TRBJ1-4 | TRBV11-2 | .
TGTGCCAGCAGCCCTCAGTCCCACTATGGCTACACCTTC | CASSPQSHYGYTF | . | TRBJ1-2 | TRBV3-1/TRBV3-2 | .
TGCGCCAGCAGCCAAAATCTCTTAGAGGAGGGGAATCAGCCCCAGCATTTT | CASSQNLLEEGNQPQHF | . | TRBJ1-5 | TRBV4-1 | .
TGTGCCAGCAGTGAATGGGGGTCGGGACAGGTTAATTCACCCCTCCACTTT | CASSEWGSGQVNSPLHF | TRBD1 | TRBJ1-6 | TRBV6-1 | .
TGCGCCAGCAGTCAGGACGGCGCCTCCTACGAGCAGTACTTC | CASSQDGASYEQYF | . | TRBJ2-7 | TRBV10-2 | .
TGTGCCAGCAGCCTGGGGGGCGAGCAGCCCCAGCATTTT | CASSLGGEQPQHF | . | TRBJ1-5 | TRBV5-6 | .
TGTGCCAGTAGTTCTCAGGGGTTGGACACCGGGGAGCTGTTTTTT | CASSSQGLDTGELFF | . | TRBJ2-2 | TRBV19 | .
TGTGCCAGCAGCACAAGGGGGATGGGTGAAAAACTGTTTTTT | CASSTRGMGEKLFF | . | TRBJ1-4 | TRBV6-5 | .
TGTGCCAGCAGCTTAGGAGGGATAAATTCACCCCTCCACTTT | CASSLGGINSPLHF | . | TRBJ1-6 | TRBV11-3 | few
TGTGCCTGGAAGGGGATAGGAAACACCATATATTTT | CAWKGIGNTIYF | . | TRBJ1-3 | TRBV30 | .
TGTGCCAGCAGCCAAGGCGCGGAGGGAAACATTCAGTACTTC | CASSQGAEGNIQYF | . | TRBJ2-4 | TRBV4-2 | .
TGTGCCAGCAGCTTAGGAACCCTAAAGGATGAAAAACTGTTTTTT | CASSLGTLKDEKLFF | . | TRBJ1-4 | TRBV11-3 | once
TGTGCCAGTAGTATATCGGATTGGGGCACTGAAGCTTTCTTT | CASSISDWGTEAFF | . | TRBJ1-1 | TRBV19 | .
TGTGCCAGCCGAAGGGATCCCAGGGTAACGCTTAATGAAAAACTGTTTTTT | CASRRDPRVTLNEKLFF | . | TRBJ1-4 | TRBV27 | .
TGTGCCTGGAGTGTAGGTAGCGCCTACGAGCAGTACTTC | CAWSVGSAYEQYF | . | TRBJ2-7 | TRBV30 | .
TGCGCCAGCAGCCCGTTCAACCAGGGACAGTTTAATGAAAAACTGTTTTTT | CASSPFNQGQFNEKLFF | TRBD1 | TRBJ1-4 | TRBV4-1 | .
TGTGCCAGCAGTTTAATGTCAGGGACGGTCGAGCAGTACTTC | CASSLMSGTVEQYF | . | TRBJ2-7 | TRBV27 | .
TGTGCCAGCAGCGTAGTAGCGGGAGCGGTCACCGGGGAGCTGTTTTTT | CASSVVAGAVTGELFF | TRBD2 | TRBJ2-2 | TRBV9 | .
TGTGCCAGTAGCGAGGGGACAGGTTGGCAGCCCCAGCATTTT | CASSEGTGWQPQHF | TRBD1 | TRBJ1-5 | TRBV19 | .
TGTGCCAGCAGCTTAGAACCGGGGACAGCCAGAATCTATGGCTACACCTTC | CASSLEPGTARIYGYTF | TRBD1 | TRBJ1-2 | TRBV7-2 | .